Shown below are 15 T cell receptor beta chains from a single sample sequenced in a study of cytomegalovirus exposure and HLA in healthy donors. This PCR relied on a set of 60 Vbeta primers and 13 Jbeta primers. The protocol was immunoSEQ multiplex PCR, while the TCRdb copy is restricted to in-frame clones and leaves out a portion. This table has about 68,000 clones, more than 80% appearing once. The sample comprised PBMCs. All receptors come from a human donor in good health.

The gene calls are TRBV9 and TRBJ1-1, with a possible D match to TRBD1 (6 bases). V shed 4 bases and J shed 6 bases, with 16 bases lying between them. The CDR3 is 14 residues long. Germline lookup yields CDR1 SGDLS and CDR2 YYNGEE. CDR3 amino acids: CASSFLQGIPEAFF. The CDR3 DNA follows: TGTGCCAGCAGCTTCCTACAGGGAATCCCTGAAGCTTTCTTT.

The CDR3 reads CASRDRFDQPQHF. The CDR3 DNA follows: TGTGCCAGCAGAGACAGGTTCGATCAGCCCCAGCATTTT. This chain uses TRBV6-1 with TRBJ1-5; TRBD1 is a possible D gene (6 bases). Trimming took 6 bases from V and 5 from J, leaving 11 bases between them. The CDR3 is 13 residues long. CDR1 is MNHNS, CDR2 SASEGT, per germline.

The rearrangement joins TRBV27 to TRBJ1-2; tentatively, D is TRBD1 (5 bases). Between the trimmed V and J ends, which lost 3 bases and 6 bases, there was a span of 11 bases. This CDR3 contains 13 residues. CDR1 is MNHEY and CDR2 is SMNVEV in the germline V gene (reference sequence). The CDR3 reads CASSFWGTDGYTF. The CDR3 DNA reads as TGTGCCAGCAGTTTTTGGGGCACGGATGGCTACACCTTC.

In its sample, this clone was seen a few times. This sequence joins TRBV6-5 and TRBJ2-7; 8 bases align to TRBD2. This CDR3 spans 15 amino acids. J was trimmed by 0 bases and V by 4 bases; bases with no gene match: 5. Per the germline V gene, CDR1 is MNHEY and CDR2 is SVGAGI. The CDR3 loop reads CASSLAGLSSYEQYF. CDR3 nucleotides: TGTGCCAGCAGTTTAGCGGGGCTGAGCTCCTACGAGCAGTACTTC.

The chain carries TRBV19 and TRBJ1-1, with 7 bases identical to TRBD1. The CDR3 is 13 amino acids. Germline V gives CDR1 LNHDA, CDR2 SQIVND (reference sequence). V was clipped by 4 bases and J by 5 bases; unmatched bases: 4. This CDR3 reads CASSRDRETEAFF. The CDR3 DNA reads as TGTGCCAGTAGTAGGGACAGAGAAACTGAAGCTTTCTTT.

The chain links TRBV2 to TRBJ2-5; TRBD2 matches at 7 bases. The ends lost 2 bases at V and 10 bases at J; junction bases unmatched: 13. CDR1 SNHLY and CDR2 FYNNEI come from the germline V gene. This CDR3 contains 15 residues. The CDR3, as DNA: TGTGCCAGCAGTGAAACTCAGGTGGCGGGGGAGGTCCAGTACTTC. Translation: CASSETQVAGEVQYF.

The chain joins TRBV18 to TRBJ1-4; D remains ambiguous. The CDR3 runs to 13 residues. Germline V gene lookup returns CDR1 KGHSH and CDR2 LQKENI. V was cut by 6 bases and J by 17 bases, with 22 bases left in between. The CDR3 spells CASSPLREADAFF. Written as DNA, the CDR3 is TGTGCCAGCTCCCCTCTCCGGGAGGCCGATGCCTTTTTT.

The chain uses TRBV7-2 and TRBJ2-5; no clear D. The CDR3 sequence is 11 residues long. V dropped 4 bases and J dropped 4 bases, with 4 bases sitting between them. Germline lookup yields CDR1 SGHTA and CDR2 FQGNSA. The CDR3 bases are TGTGCCAGCAGCTCTAGAGAGACCCAGTACTTC. Its translation: CASSSRETQYF.

The rearrangement uses TRBV2 and TRBJ1-4; D gene ambiguous. The CDR3 spans 14 residues. Per germline, CDR1 SNHLY and CDR2 FYNNEI. Trimming took 6 bases from V and 0 from J, leaving 8 bases between them. CDR3 sequence reads: CASREGATNEKLFF. CDR3 DNA: TGTGCCAGCAGGGAGGGCGCAACTAATGAAAAACTGTTTTTT.

The table lists this clone with a few counts. This sequence joins TRBV4-1 and TRBJ1-1; maybe TRBD1 (6 bases). Germline V gene lookup returns CDR1 MGHRA and CDR2 YSYEKL. V lost 1 base to trimming and J lost 3 bases, with 9 bases between them. The length of the CDR3 is 14 residues. The CDR3 loop reads CASSQVQGDTEAFF. CDR3 DNA: TGCGCCAGCAGCCAAGTACAGGGTGACACTGAAGCTTTCTTT.

The V and J genes are TRBV6-6 and TRBJ2-7; the D is unclear. Germline V lookup: CDR1 MNHNY, CDR2 SVGAGI (reference sequence). Deletions cut 0 bases from V and 5 bases from J, with 11 bases between. CDR3 size: 14 residues. CDR3 amino acids: CASSYSGSSHEQYF. The CDR3 bases are TGTGCCAGCAGTTACTCTGGCAGTTCCCACGAGCAGTACTTC.

This rearrangement joins TRBV19 to TRBJ1-5, with a tentative D call TRBD1 (5 bases). V was pared by 3 bases and J by 5 bases, with 11 bases between. This CDR3 has 14 residues. In germline, CDR1 is LNHDA, CDR2 SQIVND (reference sequence). CDR3: CASSMNGHDQPQHF. CDR3 nucleotides: TGTGCCAGTAGTATGAACGGACACGATCAGCCCCAGCATTTT.

This chain connects TRBV6-1 to TRBJ1-1, with 11 positions matching TRBD1. The germline gives CDR1 MNHNS, CDR2 SASEGT. The CDR3 is made up of 15 amino acids. J was trimmed by 1 base and V by 5 bases; bases with no gene match: 3. CDR3 protein: CASSSGTGGNTEAFF. The CDR3 DNA reads TGTGCCAGCAGTTCCGGGACAGGGGGGAACACTGAAGCTTTCTTT.

This rearrangement joins TRBV14 to TRBJ1-2; D is unclear. V was pared by 1 base and J by 6 bases, with 9 bases between. Germline lookup yields CDR1 SGHDN and CDR2 FVKESK. The CDR3 extends over 13 amino acids. CDR3 sequence reads: CASSQAGYDGYTF. The CDR3 DNA reads TGTGCCAGCAGCCAAGCGGGGTATGATGGCTACACCTTC.

This chain connects TRBV9 to TRBJ1-6; D possibly corresponds to TRBD1 (6 bases). The V gene's germline CDR1 is SGDLS and CDR2 YYNGEE. The CDR3 totals 17 residues. Trimming removed 3 bases from V and 0 bases from J, with 13 bases in between. CDR3 loop: CASSDRDRDSYNSPLHF. The CDR3 DNA sequence: TGTGCCAGCAGCGACAGGGATCGGGACTCCTATAATTCACCCCTCCACTTT.